This T cell receptor beta chain stems from a study of blood T cell repertoires in COVID-19. Original processing methods: For nucleated cells, counts were estimated from reference gene primer amplification. The data were produced by immunoSEQ multiplex PCR, yet TCRdb's version contains in-frame clones alone and is incomplete. Clonal size and the V and J genes are those of that table, whereas D and trimming came from the DNA. The sample lists tens of thousands of clones; approximately 90% were seen once. The CDR3 contains 15 residues. In germline, CDR1 is SGDLS, CDR2 YYNGEE. Trimming at V came to 3 bases and at J to 10 bases, leaving 6 bases not matched to a gene.

The TCR was taken from an older man with active or convalescent COVID-19. The chain combines TRBV9 with TRBJ2-1; 14 bases fit TRBD2. Sequences were obtained from peripheral blood. This CDR3 reads CASSETTSGRGEQFF. In DNA, the CDR3 is TGTGCCAGCAGCGAAACGACTAGCGGGAGGGGGGAGCAGTTCTTC. The whole variable domain, remainder taken from reference TRBV9 and TRBJ2-1, is DSGVTQTPKHLITATGQRVTLRCSPRSGDLSVYWYQQSLDQGLQFLIQYYNGEERAKGNILERFSAQQFPDLHSELNLSSLELGDSALYFCASSETTSGRGEQFFGPGTRLTVL.